The T cell receptor (beta chain) under discussion was sequenced for a study of response to subunit inactivated influenza vaccine. This clonotype was counted only a few times. TCRdb processed the RT-PCR reads anew with MiXCR; each CDR3 protein has one entry. The sample comprises 500,000 to 700,000 distinct CDR3 sequences, around 21% of which are singletons, and about 2.8% rests with the top ten. Trimming left V 1 base short and J 8 bases short, with 17 bases between. Per the germline V gene, CDR1 is LGHNA and CDR2 is YSLEER. This CDR3 is 16 amino acids long. These sequences were also reported in another study, on T cells expressing NK-cell markers. That work states: In generating TCR beta cDNA, 5'RACE template switching with UMIs was used. Also leading the CD3+CD56-NKG2C+ fraction in several donors were these clonotypes.

Here the sequenced sample was CD4+ T cells sorted from PBMCs, taken approximately 12 days after vaccination. The receptor was isolated from a man aged 50 or older who received an inactivated influenza vaccine. The rearrangement links TRBV4-3 to TRBJ1-4; possible D gene TRBD1, 6 bases. The CDR3 bases are TGCGCCAGCAGCCAAGTAAGCTGGCAGGGGAGAGAAAAACTGTTTTTT. This gives the protein CASSQVSWQGREKLFF.